The 9 T cell receptor beta chains reported below all come from one sample, sequenced in a study of blood T cell repertoires in COVID-19. The assay was immunoSEQ multiplex PCR, and TCRdb's table has in-frame clones only and misses some. Among 380,000 or so clones listed, 80% to 90% were seen once. The sequenced sample was peripheral blood. The source of these receptors is an older woman with COVID-19, enrolled during active disease.

This clone was seen once. The chain is built from TRBV10-3 and TRBJ2-7; 12 bases map to TRBD1. The CDR3 loop spans 15 amino acids. The germline V gene encodes CDR1 ENHRY and CDR2 SYGVKD. The J segment lost 6 bases and the V segment lost 2 bases, leaving 5 bases of the junction unmatched. The CDR3 DNA sequence: TGTGCCATCAGTGAGAAGGGGACAGGGGGCAGCGAGCAGTACTTC. This translates into CAISEKGTGGSEQYF.

This clone was seen once. This chain links TRBV11-2 with TRBJ1-2; a weak D match, TRBD1 (6 bases). Germline CDR1 and CDR2: SGHAT and FQNNGV. The CDR3 is 14 residues long. Trimming left V 1 base short and J 7 bases short, with 13 bases between. The CDR3 DNA reads as TGTGCCAGCAGCTTAGGGGGGCAGGGTCGTGGCTACACCTTC. The encoded protein is CASSLGGQGRGYTF.

The chain has TRBV9 and TRBJ1-2; possibly TRBD1 for D (6 bases). CDR3 length: 15 residues. The germline V gene has CDR1 SGDLS and CDR2 YYNGEE. Trimming shortened V by 0 bases and J by 4 bases, and 13 bases separated the two germline ends. In DNA form, the CDR3 reads TGTGCCAGCAGCGTAGAGGCAGGGGAGGGCTATGGCTACACCTTC. Encoded protein: CASSVEAGEGYGYTF.

This clone was recorded once. This chain uses TRBV5-1 with TRBJ1-2; perhaps TRBD1 as D (5 bases). The CDR3 has 13 residues. Germline V gives CDR1 SGHRS, CDR2 YFSETQ. The V end lost 4 bases, the J end lost 4 bases, and 11 bases lay between the germline ends. CDR3 nucleotide sequence: TGCGCCAGCAGCCCGCCCCAGGGCTATGGCTACACCTTC. Translating gives CASSPPQGYGYTF. The entire variable domain, with the rest obtained from reference TRBV5-1 and TRBJ1-2, is as follows: KAGVTQTPRYLIKTRGQQVTLSCSPISGHRSVSWYQQTPGQGLQFLFEYFSETQRNKGNFPGRFSGRQFSNSRSEMNVSTLELGDSALYLCASSPPQGYGYTFGSGTRLTVV.

This chain joins TRBV11-2 and TRBJ2-3; TRBD2 is a possible D gene (6 bases). CDR1 and CDR2 (germline): SGHAT, FQNNGV. The CDR3 consists of 15 residues. V shed 2 bases and J shed 0 bases, with 9 bases lying between them. CDR3 sequence (DNA): TGTGCCAGCAGCTTAACGGGACTCAGCACAGATACGCAGTATTTT. Residues: CASSLTGLSTDTQYF.

J is TRBJ2-5 and V is TRBV12-3 or TRBV12-4; 11 bases fit TRBD2. V lost 5 bases and J lost 7; bases outside the gene matches: 3. This CDR3 has 13 residues. The CDR3, as DNA: TGTGCCAGCAGTCGGACTAGCGGGTCGACCCAGTACTTC. It encodes CASSRTSGSTQYF.

CDR3 bases: TGTGCCAGCTCACCTCCGGGAGTACTCCCTGGGGAGCAGTACTTC. This gives the protein CASSPPGVLPGEQYF. The chain combines TRBV18 with TRBJ2-7, with D possibly being TRBD2 (6 bases). This CDR3 comprises 15 residues. V gave up 3 bases and J gave up 7 bases, with 19 bases separating them. The germline CDR1 and CDR2 sequences are KGHSH and LQKENI.

The CDR3 DNA is TGTGCCAGCAGTCCCCGAGGGCAGTCTAATGAAAAACTGTTTTTT. Translation: CASSPRGQSNEKLFF. This rearrangement joins TRBV6-6 to TRBJ1-4; no clear D gene. CDR3 length: 15 residues. Germline V gene data show CDR1 as MNHNY and CDR2 as SVGAGI (reference sequence). Trimming took 5 bases from V and 3 from J, leaving 13 bases between them.

The chain joins TRBV7-9 to TRBJ2-7; 7 nucleotides agree with TRBD1. Trimming removed 5 bases from V and 5 bases from J; junction bases left unmatched: 12. The CDR3 runs 15 residues. The germline V gene has CDR1 SEHNR and CDR2 FQNEAQ (reference sequence). The CDR3 DNA reads TGTGCCAGCAGCGCCCGACAGGGAGTGATGGACGAGCAGTACTTC. This encodes CASSARQGVMDEQYF.